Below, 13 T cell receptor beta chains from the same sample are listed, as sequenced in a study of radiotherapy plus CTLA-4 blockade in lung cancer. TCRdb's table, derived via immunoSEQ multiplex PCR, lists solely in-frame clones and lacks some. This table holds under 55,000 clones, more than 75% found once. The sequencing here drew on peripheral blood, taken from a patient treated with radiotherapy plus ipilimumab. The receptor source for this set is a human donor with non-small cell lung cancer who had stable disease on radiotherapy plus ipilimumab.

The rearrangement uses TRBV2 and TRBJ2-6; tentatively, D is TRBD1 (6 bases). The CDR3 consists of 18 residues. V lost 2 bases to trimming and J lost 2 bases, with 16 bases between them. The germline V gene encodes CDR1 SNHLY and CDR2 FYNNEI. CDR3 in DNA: TGTGCCAGCAGTGAAAGGGCAGGGAACAGGGCTGGGGCCAACGTCCTGACTTTC. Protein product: CASSERAGNRAGANVLTF. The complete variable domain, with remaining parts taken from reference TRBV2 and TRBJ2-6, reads EPEVTQTPSHQVTQMGQEVILRCVPISNHLYFYWYRQILGQKVEFLVSFYNNEISEKSEIFDDQFSVERPDGSNFTLKIRSTKLEDSAMYFCASSERAGNRAGANVLTFGAGSRLTVL.

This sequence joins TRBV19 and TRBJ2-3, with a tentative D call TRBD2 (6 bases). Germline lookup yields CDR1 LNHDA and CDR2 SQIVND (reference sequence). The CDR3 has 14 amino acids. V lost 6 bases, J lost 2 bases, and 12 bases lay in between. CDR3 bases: TGTGCCAGTAGGGAGGGCGGGAACACAGATACGCAGTATTTT. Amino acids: CASREGGNTDTQYF.

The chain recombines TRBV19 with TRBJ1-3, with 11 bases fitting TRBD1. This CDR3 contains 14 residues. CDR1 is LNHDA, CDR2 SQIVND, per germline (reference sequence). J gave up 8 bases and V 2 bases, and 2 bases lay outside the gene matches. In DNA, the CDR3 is TGTGCCAGTAGTATACCGGACAGGGGGCACACCATATATTTT. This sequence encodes CASSIPDRGHTIYF.

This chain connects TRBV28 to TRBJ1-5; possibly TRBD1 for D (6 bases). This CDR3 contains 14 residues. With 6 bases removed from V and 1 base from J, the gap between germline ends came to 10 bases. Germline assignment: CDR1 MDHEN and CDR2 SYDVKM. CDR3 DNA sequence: TGTGCCAGCAGCACCGACAGGAGCAATCAGCCCCAGCATTTT. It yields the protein CASSTDRSNQPQHF.

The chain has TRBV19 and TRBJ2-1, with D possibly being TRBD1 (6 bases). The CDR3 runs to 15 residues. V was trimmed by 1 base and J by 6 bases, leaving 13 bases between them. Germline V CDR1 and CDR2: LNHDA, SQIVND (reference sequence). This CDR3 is CASSIVPTGTNEQFF. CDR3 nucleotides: TGTGCCAGTAGTATAGTCCCAACAGGGACCAATGAGCAGTTCTTC.

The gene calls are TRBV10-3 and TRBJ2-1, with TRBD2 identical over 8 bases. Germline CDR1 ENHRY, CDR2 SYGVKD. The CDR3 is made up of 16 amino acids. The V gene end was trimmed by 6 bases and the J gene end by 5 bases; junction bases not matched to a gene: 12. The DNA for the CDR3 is TGTGCCATCAGCCTCGGAGGAGGGCGGGGGGACAATGAGCAGTTCTTC. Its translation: CAISLGGGRGDNEQFF.

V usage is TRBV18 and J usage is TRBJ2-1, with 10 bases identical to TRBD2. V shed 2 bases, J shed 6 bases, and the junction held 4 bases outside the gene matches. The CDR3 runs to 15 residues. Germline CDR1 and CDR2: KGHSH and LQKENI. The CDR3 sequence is CASSPLIAGGNEQFF. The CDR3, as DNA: TGTGCCAGCTCACCATTAATAGCGGGAGGCAATGAGCAGTTCTTC.

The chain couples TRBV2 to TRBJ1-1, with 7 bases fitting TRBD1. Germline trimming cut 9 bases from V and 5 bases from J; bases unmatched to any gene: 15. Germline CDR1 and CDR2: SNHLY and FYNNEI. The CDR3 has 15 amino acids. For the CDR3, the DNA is TGTGCCAGACTGGGGGCGACAGGGAGTTTAACTGAAGCTTTCTTT. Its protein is CARLGATGSLTEAFF.

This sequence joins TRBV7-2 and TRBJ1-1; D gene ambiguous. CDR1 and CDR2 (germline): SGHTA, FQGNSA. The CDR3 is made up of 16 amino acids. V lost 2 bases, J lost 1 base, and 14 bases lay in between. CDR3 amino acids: CASSLYRRLGNTEAFF. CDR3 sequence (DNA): TGTGCCAGCAGCTTATATCGACGACTAGGGAACACTGAAGCTTTCTTT.

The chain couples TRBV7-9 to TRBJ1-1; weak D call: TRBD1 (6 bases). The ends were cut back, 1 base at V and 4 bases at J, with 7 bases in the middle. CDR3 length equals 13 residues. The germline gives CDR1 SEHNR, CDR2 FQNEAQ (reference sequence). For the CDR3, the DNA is TGTGCCAGCAGCTTAGACAGGGTCACTGAAGCTTTCTTT. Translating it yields CASSLDRVTEAFF.

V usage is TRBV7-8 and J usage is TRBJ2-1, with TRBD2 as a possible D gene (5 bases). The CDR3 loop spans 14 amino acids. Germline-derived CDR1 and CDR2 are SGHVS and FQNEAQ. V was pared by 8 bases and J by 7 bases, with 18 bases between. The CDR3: CASSGERQGNEQFF. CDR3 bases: TGTGCCAGCTCCGGGGAGCGTCAAGGGAATGAGCAGTTCTTC.

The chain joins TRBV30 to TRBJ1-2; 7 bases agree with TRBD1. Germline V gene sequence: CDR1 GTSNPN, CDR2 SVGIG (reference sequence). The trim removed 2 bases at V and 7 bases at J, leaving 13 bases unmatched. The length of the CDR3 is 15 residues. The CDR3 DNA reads TGTGCCTGGAGTACGGGACAGCTTCGGGGCGTTGGCTACACCTTC. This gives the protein CAWSTGQLRGVGYTF.

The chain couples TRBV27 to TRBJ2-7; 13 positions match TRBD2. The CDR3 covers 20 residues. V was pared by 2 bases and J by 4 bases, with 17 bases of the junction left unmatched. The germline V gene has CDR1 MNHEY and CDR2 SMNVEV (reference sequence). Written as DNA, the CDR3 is TGTGCCAGCAGTTTACTCGGGACTAGCGGGATCAACTTAAAAATTTACGAGCAGTACTTC. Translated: CASSLLGTSGINLKIYEQYF.